This T cell receptor beta chain is from a study of cytomegalovirus exposure and HLA in healthy donors. PCR employed 60 Vbeta and 13 Jbeta primers. The repertoire was sequenced with immunoSEQ multiplex PCR; TCRdb's copy has only in-frame clones and lacks some. The sample consists of approximately 59,000 clones, 65% to 70% of them appearing once. The V gene's germline CDR1 is ENHRY and CDR2 SYGVKD. J gave up 1 base and V 4 bases, and 4 bases lay outside the gene matches. The CDR3 is 15 amino acids. Sequencing was done on a sample of PBMCs. The chain joins TRBV10-3 to TRBJ2-5; the match to TRBD2 covers 9 bases. This sequence was found in a man aged 35-49 years in good health and CMV-seropositive. Here the CDR3 reads CAISGAGGPQETQYF. The CDR3, as DNA: TGTGCCATCAGTGGGGCGGGGGGGCCCCAAGAGACCCAGTACTTC.